The TCR beta chain under discussion was sequenced for a study of blood T cell repertoires in COVID-19. Recovered participants had two consecutive negative NP/OP PCR tests, healthcare professional clearance, or symptom resolution. Looked up from germline, CDR1 is MGHRA and CDR2 is YSYEKL. The J segment lost 0 bases and the V segment lost 0 bases, leaving 5 bases of the junction unmatched. The CDR3 length is 18 residues. Original data processing: Reference gene primers were amplified, and this amplification served to estimate nucleated cell counts. Assay: immunoSEQ multiplex PCR; the TCRdb copy retains only in-frame clones and omits some. From that table come the V and J calls and clone size; the DNA was used to work out D and trimming. The table lists some 490,000 clones, approximately 91% of them singletons.

The receptor's source is a woman aged 55 to 70 who had recovered from COVID-19. Sequencing used PBMCs or T cells enriched from blood (not recorded which). The rearrangement uses TRBV4-1 and TRBJ1-6; 7 bases align to TRBD1. CDR3 region: CASSQEGQSSSYNSPLHF. The DNA for the CDR3 is TGCGCCAGCAGCCAAGAGGGACAGTCAAGCTCCTATAATTCACCCCTCCACTTT.